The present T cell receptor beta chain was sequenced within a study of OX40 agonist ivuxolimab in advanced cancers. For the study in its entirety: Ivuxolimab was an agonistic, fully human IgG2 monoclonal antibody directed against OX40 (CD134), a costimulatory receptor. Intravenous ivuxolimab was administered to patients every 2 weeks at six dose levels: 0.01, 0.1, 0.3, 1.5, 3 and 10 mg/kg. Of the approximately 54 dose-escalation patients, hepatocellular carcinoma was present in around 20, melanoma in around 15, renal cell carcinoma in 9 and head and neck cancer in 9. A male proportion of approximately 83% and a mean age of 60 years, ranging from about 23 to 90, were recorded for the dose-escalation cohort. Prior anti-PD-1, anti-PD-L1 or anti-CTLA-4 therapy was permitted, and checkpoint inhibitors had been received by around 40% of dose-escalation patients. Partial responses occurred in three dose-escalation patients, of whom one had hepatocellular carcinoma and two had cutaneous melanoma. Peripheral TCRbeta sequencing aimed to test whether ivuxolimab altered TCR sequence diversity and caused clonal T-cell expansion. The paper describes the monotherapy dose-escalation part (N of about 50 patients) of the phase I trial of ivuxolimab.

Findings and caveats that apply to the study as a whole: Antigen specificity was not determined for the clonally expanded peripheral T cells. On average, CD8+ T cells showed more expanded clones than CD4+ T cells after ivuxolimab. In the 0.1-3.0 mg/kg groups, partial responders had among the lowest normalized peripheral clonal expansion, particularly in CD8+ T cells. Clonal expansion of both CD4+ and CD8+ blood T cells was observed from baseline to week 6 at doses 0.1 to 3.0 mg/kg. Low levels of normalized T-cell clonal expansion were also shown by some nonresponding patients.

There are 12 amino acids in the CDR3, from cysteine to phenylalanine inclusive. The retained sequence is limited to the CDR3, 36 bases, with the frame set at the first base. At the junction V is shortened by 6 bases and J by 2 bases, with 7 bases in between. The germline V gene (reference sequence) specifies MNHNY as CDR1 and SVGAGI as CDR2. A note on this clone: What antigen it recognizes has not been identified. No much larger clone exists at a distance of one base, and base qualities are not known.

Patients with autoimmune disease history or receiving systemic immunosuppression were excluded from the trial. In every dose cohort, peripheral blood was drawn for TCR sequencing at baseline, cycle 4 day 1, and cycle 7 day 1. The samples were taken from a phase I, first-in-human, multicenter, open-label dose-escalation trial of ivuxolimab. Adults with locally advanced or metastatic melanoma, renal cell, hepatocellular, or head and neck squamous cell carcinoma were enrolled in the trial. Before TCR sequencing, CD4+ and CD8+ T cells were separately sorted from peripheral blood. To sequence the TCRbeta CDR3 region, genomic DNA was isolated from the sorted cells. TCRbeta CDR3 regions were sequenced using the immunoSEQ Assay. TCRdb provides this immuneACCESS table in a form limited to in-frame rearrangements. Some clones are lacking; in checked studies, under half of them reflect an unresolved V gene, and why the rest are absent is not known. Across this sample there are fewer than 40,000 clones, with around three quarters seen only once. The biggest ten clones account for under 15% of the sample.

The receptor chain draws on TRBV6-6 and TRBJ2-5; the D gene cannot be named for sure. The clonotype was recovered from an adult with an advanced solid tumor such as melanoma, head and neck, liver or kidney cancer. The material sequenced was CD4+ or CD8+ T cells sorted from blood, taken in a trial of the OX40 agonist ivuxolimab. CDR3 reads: CASRQSQETQYF. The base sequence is TGTGCCAGCAGGCAGTCTCAAGAGACCCAGTACTTC.